This passage covers 24 T cell receptor beta chains from one sample sequenced in a study of metastatic and nonmetastatic thyroid tumors. Ahead of thyroid surgery, no patient had received treatment of any kind. TCRdb recomputed clones from the PCR reads via MiXCR. This table holds approximately 31,000 clones, just under 30% found once. Sequenced material: blood. The origin of the receptors is a female donor with papillary thyroid cancer or a benign thyroid nodule (not recorded which). Some clones in this sample may be carry-over from other donors' samples.

The genes are TRBV6-2 or TRBV6-3 and TRBJ1-3; weak D call: TRBD1 (6 bases). Trimming cost V 1 base and J 2 bases, with 9 bases left between them. The CDR3 covers 15 residues. Per the germline V gene, CDR1 is MNHEY and CDR2 is SVGEGT. CDR3 bases: TGTGCCAGCAGTTACTTATCAGGGGCTGGAAACACCATATATTTT. This sequence encodes CASSYLSGAGNTIYF.

The chain uses TRBV5-1 and TRBJ1-6; no reliable D call. CDR1 and CDR2 (germline): SGHRS, YFSETQ. Trimming left V 4 bases short and J 7 bases short, with 21 bases between. This CDR3 comprises 17 residues. The CDR3 DNA follows: TGCGCCAGCAGCAAACAAACTGCCGGGAGAACGAATTCACCCCTCCACTTT. It specifies CASSKQTAGRTNSPLHF.

V gene TRBV30 combines with J gene TRBJ2-1; D could derive from TRBD1 or TRBD2 (6 bases each). Between the trimmed V and J ends, which lost 0 bases and 8 bases, there was a span of 14 bases. CDR3 size: 14 residues. Germline values: CDR1 GTSNPN, CDR2 SVGIG (reference sequence). This chain's CDR3 is CAWSVGGSGHEQFF. The CDR3 nucleotides are TGTGCCTGGAGTGTCGGGGGCTCTGGCCATGAGCAGTTCTTC.

This clone was detected ten times or more. This chain joins TRBV7-8 and TRBJ2-5; D could derive from TRBD1 or TRBD2 (5 bases each). This CDR3 is built from 17 residues. Germline V gene sequence: CDR1 SGHVS, CDR2 FQNEAQ. With 3 bases removed from V and 7 bases from J, the gap between germline ends came to 24 bases. CDR3 DNA: TGTGCCAGCAGCTTGGGCACTGAGGGGCGTACGGTCCTGACCCAGTACTTC. Its translation is CASSLGTEGRTVLTQYF.

J is TRBJ2-5 and V is TRBV27; perhaps TRBD1 as D (6 bases). This CDR3 has 9 amino acids. Germline loops: CDR1 MNHEY, CDR2 SMNVEV (reference sequence). V gave up 7 bases and J gave up 10 bases, with 7 bases separating them. In DNA form, the CDR3 reads TGTGCCAGCAAAGGGGGCCAGTACTTC. Amino acid sequence: CASKGGQYF.

This chain uses TRBV30 with TRBJ2-3; 9 bases line up with TRBD1. The CDR3 is 14 amino acids. CDR1 and CDR2 from the germline V gene are GTSNPN and SVGIG (reference sequence). The J segment lost 3 bases and the V segment lost 3 bases, leaving 4 bases of the junction unmatched. The CDR3: CAWSGTGRTDTQYF. Written as DNA, the CDR3 is TGTGCCTGGAGCGGGACAGGGAGGACAGATACGCAGTATTTT.

This clone was counted between two and nine times. The V gene is TRBV6-5, the J gene TRBJ2-1, with 9 bases aligning to TRBD2. The J segment lost 7 bases and the V segment lost 2 bases, leaving 15 bases of the junction unmatched. The CDR3 loop spans 18 amino acids. Germline CDR1 reads MNHEY; CDR2 reads SVGAGI. CDR3 residues: CASSYPLTPGGRGNEQFF. CDR3 DNA: TGTGCCAGCAGTTACCCCTTGACACCAGGCGGGAGGGGGAATGAGCAGTTCTTC.

This clone was picked up a small number of times. The chain carries TRBV20-1 and TRBJ2-2, with D possibly TRBD2 on 5 matching bases. V lost 5 bases, J lost 2 bases, and 12 bases lay in between. Germline V gene data show CDR1 as DFQATT and CDR2 as SNEGSKA (reference sequence). The CDR3 has 14 amino acids. This chain's CDR3 is CSAGGLHNTGELFF. The CDR3 DNA is TGCAGTGCTGGTGGACTCCATAACACCGGGGAGCTGTTTTTT.

This clone has just one count. V and J are TRBV11-3 and TRBJ2-2; D is ambiguous. From germline, CDR1 is SGHNT and CDR2 YENEEA. The CDR3 has 14 residues. V was trimmed by 2 bases and J by 3 bases, leaving 7 bases between them. CDR3: CASSLKGYTGELFF. CDR3 bases: TGTGCCAGCAGCTTAAAAGGGTACACCGGGGAGCTGTTTTTT.

This clone came up many times. This sequence joins TRBV7-2 and TRBJ2-3; TRBD2 agrees at 9 bases. Trimming took 5 bases from V and 3 from J; bases not matched to a gene: 6. Germline loops: CDR1 SGHTA, CDR2 FQGNSA. The CDR3 runs 15 residues. Written as DNA, the CDR3 is TGTGCCAGCAGCCCTTCAGCGGGAGGAACAGATACGCAGTATTTT. Its protein product is CASSPSAGGTDTQYF.

In its sample, this clone was seen a few times. The gene calls are TRBV6-1 and TRBJ2-2, with TRBD1 as a possible D gene (5 bases). This CDR3 is 14 amino acids long. V lost 7 bases and J lost 3, with 12 bases in between. Germline V gives CDR1 MNHNS, CDR2 SASEGT. The CDR3 DNA is TGTGCCAGCACCCAAAGGGGTGACACCGGGGAGCTGTTTTTT. Its protein product is CASTQRGDTGELFF.

This clone was counted ten times or more. The chain couples TRBV4-1 to TRBJ2-5; 9 bases match TRBD2. CDR1 is MGHRA and CDR2 is YSYEKL in the germline V gene. CDR3 length equals 15 residues. Trimming cost V 5 bases and J 4 bases; bases outside gene matches: 8. The CDR3 DNA follows: TGCGCCAGCAGCTCGGGGACTAGCAAAACAGAGACCCAGTACTTC. Translation: CASSSGTSKTETQYF.

As to this clone: The same CDR3 also results from other DNA sequences found in this sample. The V and J genes are TRBV12-3 or TRBV12-4 and TRBJ2-7; perhaps TRBD1 as D (6 bases). The CDR3 extends over 14 amino acids. V was clipped by 3 bases and J by 2 bases, with 11 bases between them. CDR3 DNA: TGTGCCAGCAGTTTCGGGCAGGGGACCTACGAGCAGTACTTC. Its protein is CASSFGQGTYEQYF.

The chain recombines TRBV12-3 or TRBV12-4 with TRBJ1-2; 7 nucleotides agree with TRBD1. This CDR3 contains 13 residues. The V gene end was trimmed by 4 bases and the J gene end by 4 bases; junction bases not matched to a gene: 3. The CDR3 nucleotides read TGTGCCAGCAGTTCGACAGGGACCTATGGCTACACCTTC. This gives the protein CASSSTGTYGYTF.

The genes are TRBV27 and TRBJ1-2; possibly TRBD1 for D (5 bases). Per germline, CDR1 MNHEY and CDR2 SMNVEV (reference sequence). The V end lost 0 bases, the J end lost 7 bases, and 12 bases lay between the germline ends. The CDR3 covers 14 residues. This CDR3 reads CASSLSKGLFGYTF. The CDR3 coding sequence is TGTGCCAGCAGTTTATCGAAGGGGTTGTTTGGCTACACCTTC.

The sample holds many counts of this clone. V gene TRBV28 combines with J gene TRBJ1-1; 8 bases agree with TRBD1. V lost 5 bases and J lost 10; bases outside the gene matches: 6. Per the germline V gene, CDR1 is MDHEN and CDR2 is SYDVKM. The CDR3 spans 12 residues. The CDR3 DNA follows: TGTGCCAGCAGTCCTCCGGACAGGGCAGCTTTCTTT. It codes for CASSPPDRAAFF. Based on the CDR3 plus reference TRBV28 and TRBJ1-1, the full variable domain is DVKVTQSSRYLVKRTGEKVFLECVQDMDHENMFWYRQDPGLGLRLIYFSYDVKMKEKGDIPEGYSVSREKKERFSLILESASTNQTSMYLCASSPPDRAAFFGQGTRLTVV.

CDR3: CAWGQGEWPQHF. The CDR3 bases are TGTGCCTGGGGACAGGGCGAATGGCCCCAGCATTTT. V and J are TRBV30 and TRBJ1-5; TRBD1 aligns across 8 bases. Germline trimming cut 5 bases from V and 9 bases from J; bases unmatched to any gene: 6. Germline V gives CDR1 GTSNPN, CDR2 SVGIG (reference sequence). The CDR3 covers 12 residues.

Many counts were recorded for this clone. The chain is built from TRBV9 and TRBJ1-4; 10 nucleotides agree with TRBD1. J lost 6 bases, V lost 4 bases, and 6 bases had no gene match. The CDR3 runs to 15 residues. Germline values: CDR1 SGDLS, CDR2 YYNGEE. The CDR3 nucleotides are TGTGCCAGCAGCCCTCCGGGACAGGGGTATGAAAAACTGTTTTTT. Amino acids: CASSPPGQGYEKLFF.

The V gene is TRBV5-1, the J gene TRBJ1-2, with 8 bases fitting TRBD1. Germline assignment: CDR1 SGHRS and CDR2 YFSETQ. This CDR3 contains 13 residues. V trimming: 5 bases; J trimming: 7 bases; junction bases outside the gene matches: 7. The CDR3 bases are TGCGCCAGCAGATCGGACAGGGTTAGTGGCTACACCTTC. Its translation: CASRSDRVSGYTF.

This clone was seen at least ten times. This rearrangement joins TRBV19 to TRBJ2-2; D ambiguous. The V end lost 9 bases, the J end lost 2 bases, and 13 bases lay between the germline ends. Looked up from germline, CDR1 is LNHDA and CDR2 is SQIVND (reference sequence). This CDR3 has 14 amino acids. The chain's CDR3 is CASRRAQNTGELFF. Here the CDR3 DNA reads TGTGCCAGCCGTAGGGCCCAAAACACCGGGGAGCTGTTTTTT.

Only a few counts were recorded for this clone. This chain joins TRBV28 and TRBJ1-2, with D hard to call. The CDR3 consists of 11 residues. The germline V and J ends were trimmed by 5 bases and 5 bases, with 6 bases remaining between them. Germline V gives CDR1 MDHEN, CDR2 SYDVKM. The CDR3 here is CASSNLYGYTF. The CDR3 bases are TGTGCCAGCAGTAACCTTTATGGCTACACCTTC.

This clone was picked up many times. This chain joins TRBV30 and TRBJ2-2; tentative D call: TRBD2 (5 bases). Trimming cost V 0 bases and J 1 base, with 6 bases left between them. The CDR3 sequence is 14 residues long. Germline V gene lookup returns CDR1 GTSNPN and CDR2 SVGIG (reference sequence). The CDR3 nucleotides are TGTGCCTGGAGTGTAAGCGGGAACACCGGGGAGCTGTTTTTT. As protein: CAWSVSGNTGELFF.

The rearrangement links TRBV11-2 to TRBJ2-1; D possibly matches TRBD1 or TRBD2 (5 bases each). Deletions cut 1 base from V and 8 bases from J, with 18 bases between. CDR3 size: 16 residues. Germline CDR1 is SGHAT and CDR2 is FQNNGV. CDR3 loop: CASSLVPQGAFDEQFF. The CDR3 nucleotides read TGTGCCAGCAGCTTAGTCCCGCAGGGAGCTTTTGATGAGCAGTTCTTC. Based on the CDR3 plus reference TRBV11-2 and TRBJ2-1, the full variable domain is EAGVAQSPRYKIIEKRQSVAFWCNPISGHATLYWYQQILGQGPKLLIQFQNNGVVDDSQLPKDRFSAERLKGVDSTLKIQPAKLEDSAVYLCASSLVPQGAFDEQFFGPGTRLTVL.

The table lists this clone with a few counts. The rearrangement links TRBV9 to TRBJ1-2, with 8 bases matching TRBD1. V was pared by 6 bases and J by 5 bases, with 15 bases of the junction left unmatched. The CDR3 is 16 amino acids. The V gene's germline CDR1 is SGDLS and CDR2 YYNGEE. CDR3 sequence reads: CASTKVPSDRVYGYTF. Written as DNA, the CDR3 is TGTGCCAGCACCAAAGTCCCCTCGGACAGGGTGTATGGCTACACCTTC.